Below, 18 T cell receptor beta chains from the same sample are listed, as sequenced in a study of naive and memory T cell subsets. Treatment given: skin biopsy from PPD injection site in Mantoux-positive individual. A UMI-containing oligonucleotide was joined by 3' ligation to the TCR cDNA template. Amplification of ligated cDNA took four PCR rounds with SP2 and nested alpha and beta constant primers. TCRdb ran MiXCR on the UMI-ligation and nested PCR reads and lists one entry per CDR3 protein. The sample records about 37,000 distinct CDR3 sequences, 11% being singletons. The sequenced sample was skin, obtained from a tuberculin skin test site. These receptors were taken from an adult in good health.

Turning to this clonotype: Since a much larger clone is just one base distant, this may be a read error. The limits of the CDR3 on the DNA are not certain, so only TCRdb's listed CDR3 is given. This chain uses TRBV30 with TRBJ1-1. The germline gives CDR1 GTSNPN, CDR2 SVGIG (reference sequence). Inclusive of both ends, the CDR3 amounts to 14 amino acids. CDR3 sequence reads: CAWCISARNTEAFF.

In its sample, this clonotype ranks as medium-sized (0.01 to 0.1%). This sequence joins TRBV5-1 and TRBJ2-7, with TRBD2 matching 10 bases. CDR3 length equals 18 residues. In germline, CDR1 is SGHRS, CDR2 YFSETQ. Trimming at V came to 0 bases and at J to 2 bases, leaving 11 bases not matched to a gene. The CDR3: CASSLGTSGTKGTYEQYF. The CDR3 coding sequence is TGCGCCAGCAGCTTGGGGACTAGCGGCACGAAAGGCACCTACGAGCAGTACTTC.

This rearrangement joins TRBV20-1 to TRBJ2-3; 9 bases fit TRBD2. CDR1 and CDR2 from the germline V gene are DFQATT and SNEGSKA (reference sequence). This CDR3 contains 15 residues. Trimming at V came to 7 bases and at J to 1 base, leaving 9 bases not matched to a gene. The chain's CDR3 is CSVPNKREGTDTQYF. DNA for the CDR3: TGCAGTGTCCCGAATAAGCGGGAGGGCACAGATACGCAGTATTTT.

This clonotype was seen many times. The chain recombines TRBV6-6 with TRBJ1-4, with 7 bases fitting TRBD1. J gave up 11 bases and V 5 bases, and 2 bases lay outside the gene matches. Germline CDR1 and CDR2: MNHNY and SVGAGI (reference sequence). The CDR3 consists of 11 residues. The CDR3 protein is CASSPGGKLFF. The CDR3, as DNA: TGTGCCAGCAGTCCAGGGGGGAAACTGTTTTTT.

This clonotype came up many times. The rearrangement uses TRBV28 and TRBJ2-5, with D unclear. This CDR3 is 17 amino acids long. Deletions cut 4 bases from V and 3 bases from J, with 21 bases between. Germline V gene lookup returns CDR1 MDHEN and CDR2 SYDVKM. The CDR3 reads CASSSPPIIGVKETQYF. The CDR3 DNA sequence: TGTGCCAGCAGTTCCCCCCCAATAATTGGAGTTAAAGAGACCCAGTACTTC.

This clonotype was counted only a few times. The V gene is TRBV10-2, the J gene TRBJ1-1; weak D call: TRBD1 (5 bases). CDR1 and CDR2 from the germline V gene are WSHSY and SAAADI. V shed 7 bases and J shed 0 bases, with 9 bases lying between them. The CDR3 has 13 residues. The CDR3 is CASIGVLNTEAFF. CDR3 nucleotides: TGCGCCAGCATAGGGGTTTTGAACACTGAAGCTTTCTTT.

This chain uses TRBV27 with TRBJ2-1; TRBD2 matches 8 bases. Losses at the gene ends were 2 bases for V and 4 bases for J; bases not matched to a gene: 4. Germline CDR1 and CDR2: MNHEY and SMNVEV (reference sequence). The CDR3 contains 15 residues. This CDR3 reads CASSLGTRSYNEQFF. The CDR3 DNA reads TGTGCCAGCAGTTTAGGGACTAGGTCTTACAATGAGCAGTTCTTC.

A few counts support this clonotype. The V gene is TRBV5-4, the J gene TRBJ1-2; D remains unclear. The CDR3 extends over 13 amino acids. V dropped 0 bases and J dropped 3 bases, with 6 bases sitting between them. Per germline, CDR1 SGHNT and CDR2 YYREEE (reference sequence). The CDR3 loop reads CASSLEGYYGYTF. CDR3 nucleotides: TGTGCCAGCAGCTTGGAAGGATACTATGGCTACACCTTC.

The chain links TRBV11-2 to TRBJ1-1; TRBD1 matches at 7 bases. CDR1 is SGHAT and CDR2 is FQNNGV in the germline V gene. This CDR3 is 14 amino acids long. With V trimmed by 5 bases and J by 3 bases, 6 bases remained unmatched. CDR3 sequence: CASSQGGEDTEAFF. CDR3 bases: TGTGCCAGCAGCCAGGGGGGGGAAGACACTGAAGCTTTCTTT. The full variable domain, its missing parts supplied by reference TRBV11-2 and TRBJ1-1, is EAGVAQSPRYKIIEKRQSVAFWCNPISGHATLYWYQQILGQGPKLLIQFQNNGVVDDSQLPKDRFSAERLKGVDSTLKIQPAKLEDSAVYLCASSQGGEDTEAFFGQGTRLTVV.

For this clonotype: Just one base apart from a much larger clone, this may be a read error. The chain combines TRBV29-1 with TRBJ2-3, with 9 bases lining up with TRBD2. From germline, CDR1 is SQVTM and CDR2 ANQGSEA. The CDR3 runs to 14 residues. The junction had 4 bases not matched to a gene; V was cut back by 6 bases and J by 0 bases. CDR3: CSVTSGLSTDTQYF. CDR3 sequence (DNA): TGCAGCGTAACTAGCGGGCTGAGCACAGATACGCAGTATTTT.

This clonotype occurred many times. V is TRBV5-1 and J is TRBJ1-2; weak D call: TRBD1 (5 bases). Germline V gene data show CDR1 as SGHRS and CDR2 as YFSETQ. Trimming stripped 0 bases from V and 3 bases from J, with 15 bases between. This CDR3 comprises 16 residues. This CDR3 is CASSLARQLGDYGYTF. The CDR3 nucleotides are TGCGCCAGCAGCTTGGCAAGACAGTTGGGGGACTATGGCTACACCTTC.

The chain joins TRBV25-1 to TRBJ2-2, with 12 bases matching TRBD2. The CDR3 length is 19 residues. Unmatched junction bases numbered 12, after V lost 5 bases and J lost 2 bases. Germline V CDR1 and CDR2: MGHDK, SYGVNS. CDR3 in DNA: TGTGCCAGCAGTCAACCTCGGACTAGCGGGGCCGTTAACACCGGGGAGCTGTTTTTT. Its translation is CASSQPRTSGAVNTGELFF.

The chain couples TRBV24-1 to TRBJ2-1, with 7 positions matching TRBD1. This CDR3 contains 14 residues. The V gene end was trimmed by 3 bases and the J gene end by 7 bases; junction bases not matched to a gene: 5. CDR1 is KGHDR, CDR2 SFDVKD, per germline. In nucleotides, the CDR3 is TGTGCCACCAGTGATCCGACAGGGTTGAATGAGCAGTTCTTC. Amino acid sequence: CATSDPTGLNEQFF.

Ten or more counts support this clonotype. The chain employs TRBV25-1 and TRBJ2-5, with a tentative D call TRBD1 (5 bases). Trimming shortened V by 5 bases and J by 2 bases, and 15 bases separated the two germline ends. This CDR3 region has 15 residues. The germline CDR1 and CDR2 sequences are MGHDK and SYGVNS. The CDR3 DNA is TGTGCCAGCAGTCTTCACCAGGGTTTACAAGAGACCCAGTACTTC. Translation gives CASSLHQGLQETQYF. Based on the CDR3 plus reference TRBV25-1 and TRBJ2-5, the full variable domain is EADIYQTPRYLVIGTGKKITLECSQTMGHDKMYWYQQDPGMELHLIHYSYGVNSTEKGDLSSESTVSRIRTEHFPLTLESARPSHTSQYLCASSLHQGLQETQYFGPGTRLLVL.

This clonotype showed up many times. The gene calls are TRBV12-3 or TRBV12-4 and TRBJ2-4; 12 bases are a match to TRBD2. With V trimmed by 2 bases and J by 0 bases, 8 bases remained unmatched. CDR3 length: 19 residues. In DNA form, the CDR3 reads TGTGCCAGCAGTTTATGGGGGACTAGCGGGCTACTAGCCAAAAACATTCAGTACTTC. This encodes CASSLWGTSGLLAKNIQYF.

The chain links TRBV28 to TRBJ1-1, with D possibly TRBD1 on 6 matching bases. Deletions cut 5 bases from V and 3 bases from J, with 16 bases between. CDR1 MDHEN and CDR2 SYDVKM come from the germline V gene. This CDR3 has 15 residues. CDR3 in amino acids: CASSPPRGMYTEAFF. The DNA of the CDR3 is TGTGCCAGCAGTCCCCCAAGGGGGATGTACACTGAAGCTTTCTTT.

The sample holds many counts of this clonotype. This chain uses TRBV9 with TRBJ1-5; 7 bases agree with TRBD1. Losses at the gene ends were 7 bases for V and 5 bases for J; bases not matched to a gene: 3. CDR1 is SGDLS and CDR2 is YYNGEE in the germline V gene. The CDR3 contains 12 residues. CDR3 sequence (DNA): TGTGCCAGCGGTACAGGGGATCAGCCCCAGCATTTT. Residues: CASGTGDQPQHF. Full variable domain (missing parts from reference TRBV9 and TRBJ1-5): DSGVTQTPKHLITATGQRVTLRCSPRSGDLSVYWYQQSLDQGLQFLIQYYNGEERAKGNILERFSAQQFPDLHSELNLSSLELGDSALYFCASGTGDQPQHFGDGTRLSIL.

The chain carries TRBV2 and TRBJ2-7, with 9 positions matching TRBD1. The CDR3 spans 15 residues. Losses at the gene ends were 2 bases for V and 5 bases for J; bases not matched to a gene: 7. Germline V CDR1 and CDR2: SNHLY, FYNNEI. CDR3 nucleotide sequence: TGTGCCAGCAGTGAATCGACAGGGGGTACCAACGAGCAGTACTTC. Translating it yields CASSESTGGTNEQYF.